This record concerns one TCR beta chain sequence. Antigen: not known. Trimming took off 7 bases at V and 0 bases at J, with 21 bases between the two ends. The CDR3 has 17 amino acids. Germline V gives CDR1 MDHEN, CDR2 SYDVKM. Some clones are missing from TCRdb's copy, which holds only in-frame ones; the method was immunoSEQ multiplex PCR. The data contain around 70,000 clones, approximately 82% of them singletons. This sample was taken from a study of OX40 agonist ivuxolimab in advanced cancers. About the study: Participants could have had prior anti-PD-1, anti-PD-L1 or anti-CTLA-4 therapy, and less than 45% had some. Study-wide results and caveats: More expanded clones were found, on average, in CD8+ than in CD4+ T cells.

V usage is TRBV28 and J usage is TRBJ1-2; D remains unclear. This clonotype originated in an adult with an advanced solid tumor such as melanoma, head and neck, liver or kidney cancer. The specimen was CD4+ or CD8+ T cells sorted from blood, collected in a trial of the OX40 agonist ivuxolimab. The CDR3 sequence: CASTPDGLIVSNYGYTF. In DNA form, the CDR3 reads TGTGCCAGCACCCCCGACGGGCTCATCGTATCTAACTATGGCTACACCTTC.